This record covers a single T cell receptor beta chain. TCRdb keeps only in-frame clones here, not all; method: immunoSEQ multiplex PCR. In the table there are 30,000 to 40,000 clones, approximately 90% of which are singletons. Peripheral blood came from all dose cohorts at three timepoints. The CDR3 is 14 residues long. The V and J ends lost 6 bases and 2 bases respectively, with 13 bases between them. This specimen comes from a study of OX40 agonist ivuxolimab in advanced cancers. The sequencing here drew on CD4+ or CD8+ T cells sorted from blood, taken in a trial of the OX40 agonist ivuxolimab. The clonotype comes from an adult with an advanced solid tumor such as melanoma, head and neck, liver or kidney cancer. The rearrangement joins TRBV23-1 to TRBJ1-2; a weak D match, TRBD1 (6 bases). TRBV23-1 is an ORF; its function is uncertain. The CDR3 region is CASRRGFENYGYTF. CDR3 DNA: TGCGCCAGCAGGAGGGGGTTTGAAAACTATGGCTACACCTTC.